The 5 T cell receptor beta chains reported below all come from one sample, sequenced in a study of identical twins (dated by TCRdb to the mid-2010s). The library was prepared using 5' RACE. This sample was sequenced with an Illumina HiSeq 2000. The public reads were reprocessed in TCRdb via fastp at Q25 and MiXCR, keeping in-frame beta chains. Every entry covers one CDR3 protein and lists the most common genes and DNA from its rows. Within this sample are more than 400,000 distinct CDR3 sequences, with approximately 14% of them counted one time only. Clones ranked in the top ten supply about 0.4% of the sample. In addition, the sample was reused for a study of yellow fever vaccine responses in identical twins.

The sequenced material came from CD4+ T cells sorted from blood. Receptor source: a woman under 30 in good health.

The table lists this clonotype with a few counts. V gene TRBV29-1 combines with J gene TRBJ2-7; D is unresolved. CDR1 is SQVTM and CDR2 is ANQGSEA in the germline V gene. Trimming shortened V by 7 bases and J by 3 bases, and 13 bases separated the two germline ends. The CDR3 spans 12 residues. CDR3 DNA sequence: TGCAGCGCCCGAGGTTCAGTCTACGAGCAGTACTTC. Its translation: CSARGSVYEQYF.

The chain carries TRBV12-3 or TRBV12-4 and TRBJ2-1; D is ambiguous. CDR3 size: 15 residues. Deletions cut 1 base from V and 9 bases from J, with 16 bases between. For the CDR3, the DNA is TGTGCCAGCAGTTTAGGAGAGCCGCAAACAGCTGAGCAGTTCTTC. Translating it yields CASSLGEPQTAEQFF.

The table lists this clonotype with a few counts. V gene TRBV20-1 combines with J gene TRBJ2-7; 7 bases agree with TRBD1. The V gene end was trimmed by 4 bases and the J gene end by 0 bases; junction bases not matched to a gene: 3. The germline V gene has CDR1 DFQATT and CDR2 SNEGSKA (reference sequence). The CDR3 covers 13 residues. CDR3 residues: CSAIRDSSYEQYV. The CDR3, as DNA: TGCAGTGCTATACGGGACAGCTCCTACGAGCAGTACGTC.

The J gene is TRBJ2-3, the V gene TRBV20-1, with 12 positions matching TRBD1. The ends lost 3 bases at V and 7 bases at J; junction bases unmatched: 11. CDR1 and CDR2 (germline): DFQATT, SNEGSKA (reference sequence). The length of the CDR3 is 16 residues. CDR3 protein: CSASPLGTGGRNTQYF. In DNA, the CDR3 is TGCAGTGCTAGCCCCTTGGGGACAGGGGGCAGGAATACGCAGTATTTT.

This clonotype was counted a few times. The chain recombines TRBV27 with TRBJ1-2; 8 bases are a match to TRBD1. This CDR3 has 14 amino acids. Germline loops: CDR1 MNHEY, CDR2 SMNVEV (reference sequence). Losses at the gene ends were 5 bases for V and 4 bases for J; bases not matched to a gene: 6. The CDR3 nucleotides are TGTGCCAGCAGTAGAGGGACAGGTACCTATGGCTACACCTTC. Protein product: CASSRGTGTYGYTF.